These 19 T cell receptor beta chains share one sample of origin, sequenced in a study of blood T cell repertoires in COVID-19. Sequenced by immunoSEQ multiplex PCR; TCRdb stores in-frame clones only, minus some. The table includes about 200,000 clones, roughly 79% detected once. Sequences were obtained from peripheral blood. These TCRs come from a human donor with acute or convalescent COVID-19. The donor label of this sample is uncertain.

The chain is built from TRBV7-2 and TRBJ2-1; TRBD2 might be the D (5 bases). The CDR3 loop spans 15 amino acids. The V and J ends lost 3 bases and 4 bases respectively, with 13 bases between them. Germline V CDR1 and CDR2: SGHTA, FQGNSA. The chain's CDR3 is CASSFVGERYNEQFF. CDR3 DNA sequence: TGTGCCAGCAGCTTTGTGGGAGAAAGGTACAATGAGCAGTTCTTC.

The chain recombines TRBV28 with TRBJ2-2; 9 bases map to TRBD1. CDR3 length: 16 amino acids. After removal of 1 base from V and 5 bases from J, the junction contained 5 bases not matched to a gene. Germline CDR1 MDHEN, CDR2 SYDVKM. The CDR3 sequence: CASSLYRGLGTGELFF. DNA of the CDR3: TGTGCCAGCAGTTTATACAGGGGGCTAGGGACCGGGGAGCTGTTTTTT.

CDR3 DNA sequence: TGTGCCAGCAGCCTGACAGCGAACACTGAAGCTTTCTTT. Its protein is CASSLTANTEAFF. The rearrangement uses TRBV5-4 and TRBJ1-1; D possibly corresponds to TRBD1 (5 bases). V was clipped by 4 bases and J by 1 base, with 8 bases between them. Germline CDR1 and CDR2: SGHNT and YYREEE (reference sequence). The CDR3 is made up of 13 amino acids.

V and J are TRBV27 and TRBJ2-1; 11 bases match TRBD1. CDR1 MNHEY and CDR2 SMNVEV come from the germline V gene (reference sequence). V lost 4 bases and J lost 8; bases outside the gene matches: 7. This CDR3 contains 15 residues. The CDR3 loop is CASSSSDRGLHEQFF. The DNA of the CDR3 is TGTGCCAGCAGTTCCTCGGACAGGGGGCTACATGAGCAGTTCTTC.

V gene TRBV5-4 combines with J gene TRBJ1-2, with 9 bases that match TRBD1. Germline V gives CDR1 SGHNT, CDR2 YYREEE (reference sequence). This CDR3 contains 16 residues. With 0 bases clipped from V and 4 bases from J, the junction kept 7 bases outside the gene matches. Written as DNA, the CDR3 is TGTGCCAGCAGCTTGGGGAGGACAGGGGTTTCCTATGGCTACACCTTC. Protein product: CASSLGRTGVSYGYTF.

This rearrangement joins TRBV12-5 to TRBJ2-7, with a possible D match to TRBD2 (6 bases). This CDR3 comprises 12 residues. V was clipped by 5 bases and J by 8 bases, with 13 bases between them. The germline CDR1 and CDR2 sequences are LGHNT and FRNRAP. DNA for the CDR3: TGTGCTAGTGGTCTGGGACTCGGGAAGCAGTACTTC. This codes for CASGLGLGKQYF.

V usage is TRBV5-6 and J usage is TRBJ1-2, with 11 positions matching TRBD1. This CDR3 spans 14 amino acids. Germline CDR1 is SGHDT and CDR2 is YYEEEE. The ends lost 9 bases at V and 4 bases at J; junction bases unmatched: 8. The CDR3 is CATRWTGGGYGYTF. The CDR3 nucleotides are TGTGCCACCAGATGGACAGGGGGCGGCTATGGCTACACCTTC.

This clone was picked up one time. The DNA for the CDR3 is TGTGCCAGCAGCTCACGGACTAGCGGGATCTACGAGCAGTACTTC. Residues: CASSSRTSGIYEQYF. The chain carries TRBV5-4 and TRBJ2-7; 12 bases fit TRBD2. The length of the CDR3 is 15 residues. After removal of 3 bases from V and 3 bases from J, the junction contained 4 bases not matched to a gene. Germline CDR1 is SGHNT and CDR2 is YYREEE (reference sequence).

The gene calls are TRBV12-5 and TRBJ2-5; TRBD1 aligns across 11 bases. The V gene end was trimmed by 6 bases and the J gene end by 4 bases; junction bases not matched to a gene: 7. The CDR3 length is 15 residues. Per the germline V gene, CDR1 is LGHNT and CDR2 is FRNRAP. The CDR3 nucleotides read TGTGCTAGTGGCCCAGGACAGGGGGCCGCAGAGACCCAGTACTTC. It codes for CASGPGQGAAETQYF.

This chain connects TRBV5-4 to TRBJ2-7, with 8 bases matching TRBD2. The J segment lost 4 bases and the V segment lost 0 bases, leaving 6 bases of the junction unmatched. Germline V CDR1 and CDR2: SGHNT, YYREEE (reference sequence). CDR3 length equals 15 residues. The CDR3 DNA reads TGTGCCAGCAGCTTGGGGCTAGCGGGCGGGTACGAGCAGTACTTC. Encoded protein: CASSLGLAGGYEQYF.

The chain recombines TRBV2 with TRBJ2-5; TRBD2 matches 8 bases. J was trimmed by 2 bases and V by 6 bases; bases with no gene match: 5. Looked up from germline, CDR1 is SNHLY and CDR2 is FYNNEI. The CDR3 has 14 amino acids. CDR3 loop: CASSRSGVQETQYF. As DNA, the CDR3 is TGTGCCAGCAGCCGTAGCGGGGTACAAGAGACCCAGTACTTC.

The CDR3 DNA reads TGTGCCAGCAGCCAAGAGGGGCGAGGGGGAGGCTACACCTTC. Protein: CASSQEGRGGGYTF. The gene calls are TRBV3-1 (or the pseudogene TRBV3-2) and TRBJ1-2, with a tentative D call TRBD1 (6 bases). Germline V lookup: CDR1 LGHDT, CDR2 YNNKEL (reference sequence). Trimming pared 0 bases from V and 8 bases from J, leaving 13 bases between. The CDR3 is 14 amino acids.

V and J are TRBV9 and TRBJ2-7; D is perhaps TRBD2 (5 bases). The germline gives CDR1 SGDLS, CDR2 YYNGEE. The V gene lost 0 bases and the J gene lost 4 bases, with 14 bases spanning the gap. The CDR3 is made up of 15 amino acids. CDR3 residues: CASSVAHTDLYEQYF. The CDR3, as DNA: TGTGCCAGCAGCGTAGCGCACACGGACTTGTACGAGCAGTACTTC.

This sequence joins TRBV7-9 and TRBJ1-1, with D unclear. The germline V and J ends were trimmed by 4 bases and 7 bases, with 7 bases remaining between them. This CDR3 has 11 amino acids. CDR1 is SEHNR and CDR2 is FQNEAQ in the germline V gene (reference sequence). CDR3 region: CASSWRLEAFF. CDR3 DNA sequence: TGTGCCAGCAGCTGGAGGCTTGAAGCTTTCTTT.

V usage is TRBV19 and J usage is TRBJ2-7, with unresolved D. CDR1 and CDR2 from the germline V gene are LNHDA and SQIVND (reference sequence). V lost 5 bases, J lost 4 bases, and 9 bases lay in between. The CDR3 sequence is 12 residues long. The chain's CDR3 is CASSYDGYEQYF. The CDR3 DNA is TGTGCCAGTAGTTATGACGGGTACGAGCAGTACTTC.

This clone was recorded a few times. The chain recombines TRBV7-6 with TRBJ2-5, with D uncertain. CDR1 is SGHVS, CDR2 FNYEAQ, per germline. Trimming shortened V by 4 bases and J by 3 bases, and 6 bases separated the two germline ends. The CDR3 contains 12 residues. The CDR3 protein is CASSSREETQYF. As DNA, the CDR3 is TGTGCCAGCAGCTCCCGTGAAGAGACCCAGTACTTC.

The CDR3 region has the DNA TGTGCCAGCAGCTCCGACAGAGATCAGCCCCAGCATTTT. It specifies CASSSDRDQPQHF. J is TRBJ1-5 and V is TRBV7-8, with TRBD1 as a possible D gene (5 bases). The germline V gene encodes CDR1 SGHVS and CDR2 FQNEAQ. V was clipped by 4 bases and J by 5 bases, with 9 bases between them. The CDR3 consists of 13 residues. Combining the CDR3 with reference TRBV7-8 and TRBJ1-5 gives the whole variable domain GAGVSQSPRYKVAKRGQDVALRCDPISGHVSLFWYQQALGQGPEFLTYFQNEAQLDKSGLPSDRFFAERPEGSVSTLKIQRTQQEDSAVYLCASSSDRDQPQHFGDGTRLSIL.

The CDR3 nucleotides read TGTGCCAGCAGCTCACAGGGTGCCCAAGAGACCCAGTACTTC. It is translated as CASSSQGAQETQYF. The chain employs TRBV7-2 and TRBJ2-5; perhaps TRBD1 as D (6 bases). The CDR3 runs 14 residues. Germline CDR1 is SGHTA and CDR2 is FQGNSA. The V end lost 4 bases, the J end lost 1 base, and 10 bases lay between the germline ends.

V and J are TRBV19 and TRBJ2-7; 10 nucleotides align to TRBD2. Per germline, CDR1 LNHDA and CDR2 SQIVND (reference sequence). CDR3 size: 15 residues. The ends lost 6 bases at V and 2 bases at J; junction bases unmatched: 7. CDR3: CASSTSSGGPYEQYF. The CDR3 bases are TGTGCCAGTAGCACGTCTAGCGGGGGCCCCTACGAGCAGTACTTC.